This T cell receptor (beta chain) was captured in a study of blood T cell repertoires in COVID-19. Overall study context: Samples taken during acute and convalescent COVID-19 were collected in the United States, Italy and Spain. PBMCs, B-cell-depleted T cells, or T cells were the source of the cDNA or gDNA that made up the material.

Original processing notes: Estimation of nucleated cell counts was performed using reference gene primer amplification. Sequencing was performed with immunoSEQ multiplex PCR; in TCRdb, only in-frame clones are kept and a portion is missing. For V, J and clone size, that table is used; D and trimming come from the DNA. The profile shows fewer than 300,000 clones, 70% to 90% of them singletons. The length of the CDR3 is 15 residues. Trimming took off 5 bases at V and 7 bases at J, with 15 bases between the two ends. Germline V gene lookup returns CDR1 SGHTA and CDR2 FQGNSA. This clone came up a few times.

Sample: peripheral blood. V gene TRBV7-2 combines with J gene TRBJ1-6; unclear D gene. The TCR was taken from a woman between 45 and 60 years old with acute or convalescent COVID-19. The CDR3 sequence is CASSPGRVENSPLHF. The CDR3 DNA reads as TGTGCCAGCAGCCCCGGCCGGGTAGAGAATTCACCCCTCCACTTT.